This T cell receptor beta chain emerged from a study of identical twins. General study findings and limits: Modelling underestimated the level of out-of-frame TCR alpha sharing observed in monozygotic twins. Twin-shared out-of-frame alpha sequences showed excess low generation probability. Fewer insertions characterized abundant cord blood beta clonotypes, whereas memory repertoires showed none.

The CDR3 extends over 13 amino acids. From germline, CDR1 is LNHDA and CDR2 SQIVND (reference sequence). The V gene end was trimmed by 9 bases and the J gene end by 4 bases; junction bases not matched to a gene: 6. Concerning this clonotype itself: Its specificity is not known.

Template switching, a step in the protocol, added a universal primer site, and cDNA carried unique molecular identifiers. One entry per CDR3 protein, called by TCRdb with MiXCR from the 5' RACE reads. The table includes approximately 410,000 distinct CDR3 sequences, around 18% detected once. The sample taken for sequencing was naive T cells sorted from blood. The source of this sequence is a man aged 45 to 65 in good health. The gene calls are TRBV19 and TRBJ2-7, with 10 bases fitting TRBD2. Here the CDR3 DNA reads TGTGCCAGCGGAGAACTAGCGGGATACGAGCAGTACTTC. Translating gives CASGELAGYEQYF.